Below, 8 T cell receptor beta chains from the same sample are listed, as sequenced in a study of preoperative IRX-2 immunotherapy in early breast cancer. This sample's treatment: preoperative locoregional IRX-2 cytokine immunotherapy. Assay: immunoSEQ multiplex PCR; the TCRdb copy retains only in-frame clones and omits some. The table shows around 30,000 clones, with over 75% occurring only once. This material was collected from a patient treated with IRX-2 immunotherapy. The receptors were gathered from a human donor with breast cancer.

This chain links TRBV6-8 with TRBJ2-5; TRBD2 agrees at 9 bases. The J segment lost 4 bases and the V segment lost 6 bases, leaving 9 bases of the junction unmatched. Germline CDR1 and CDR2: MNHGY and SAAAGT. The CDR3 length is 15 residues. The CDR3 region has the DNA TGTGCCAGCAGGATTAGCGGGAGAGGAGGAGAGACCCAGTACTTC. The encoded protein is CASRISGRGGETQYF.

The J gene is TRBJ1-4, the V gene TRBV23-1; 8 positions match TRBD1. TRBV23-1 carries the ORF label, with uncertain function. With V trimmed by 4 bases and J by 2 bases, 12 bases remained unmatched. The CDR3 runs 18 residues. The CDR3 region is CASSRFDRGVVTNEKLFF. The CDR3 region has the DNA TGCGCCAGCAGTCGATTCGACAGGGGAGTAGTGACTAATGAAAAACTGTTTTTT.

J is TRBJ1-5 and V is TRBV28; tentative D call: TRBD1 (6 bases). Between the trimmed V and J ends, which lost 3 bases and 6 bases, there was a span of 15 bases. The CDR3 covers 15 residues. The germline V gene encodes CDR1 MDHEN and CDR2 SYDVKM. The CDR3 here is CASSFTPGAGQPQHF. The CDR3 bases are TGTGCCAGCAGTTTCACCCCAGGGGCGGGTCAGCCCCAGCATTTT.

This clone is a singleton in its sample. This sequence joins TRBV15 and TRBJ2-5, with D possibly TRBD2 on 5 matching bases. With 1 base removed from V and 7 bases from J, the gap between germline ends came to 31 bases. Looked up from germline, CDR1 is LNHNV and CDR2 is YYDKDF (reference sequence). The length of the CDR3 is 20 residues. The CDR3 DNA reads TGTGCCACCAGCAGAGGGTCCCGGGGTAGCAGAGGAGACTATTTGGGGACCCAGTACTTC. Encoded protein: CATSRGSRGSRGDYLGTQYF.

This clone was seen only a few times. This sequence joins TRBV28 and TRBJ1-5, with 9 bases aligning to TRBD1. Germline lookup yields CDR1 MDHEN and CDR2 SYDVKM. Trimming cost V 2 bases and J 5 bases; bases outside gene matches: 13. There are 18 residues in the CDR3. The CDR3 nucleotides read TGTGCCAGCAGTTTAATATCACAGGGGGCATTTAGGGATCAGCCCCAGCATTTT. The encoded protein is CASSLISQGAFRDQPQHF.

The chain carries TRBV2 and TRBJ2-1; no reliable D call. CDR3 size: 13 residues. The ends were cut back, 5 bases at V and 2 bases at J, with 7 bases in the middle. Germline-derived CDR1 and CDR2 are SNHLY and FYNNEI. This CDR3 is CASSSVTYNEQFF. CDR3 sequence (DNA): TGTGCCAGCAGTTCCGTCACCTACAATGAGCAGTTCTTC.

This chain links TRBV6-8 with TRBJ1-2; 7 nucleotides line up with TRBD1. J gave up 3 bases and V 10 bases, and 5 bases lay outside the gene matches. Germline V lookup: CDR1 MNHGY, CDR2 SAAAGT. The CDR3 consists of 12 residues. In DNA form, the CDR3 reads TGTGCCACTAGGGGGACAGACTATGGCTACACCTTC. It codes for CATRGTDYGYTF.

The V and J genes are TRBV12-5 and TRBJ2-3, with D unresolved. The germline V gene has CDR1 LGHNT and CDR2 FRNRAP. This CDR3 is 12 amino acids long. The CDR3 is CATEGSTDTQYF. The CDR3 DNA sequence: TGTGCCACCGAAGGAAGCACAGATACGCAGTATTTT. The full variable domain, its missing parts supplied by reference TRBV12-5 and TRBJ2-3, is DARVTQTPRHKVTEMGQEVTMRCQPILGHNTVFWYRQTMMQGLELLAYFRNRAPLDDSGMPKDRFSAEMPDATLATLKIQPSEPRDSAVYFCATEGSTDTQYFGPGTRLTVL.